This TCR beta chain was obtained from a study of blood T cell repertoires in COVID-19. Turning to the study itself: Whether acute or convalescent, the COVID-19 samples came from the United States, Italy and Spain. The analysed material was cDNA or gDNA that came from T cells, B-cell-depleted T cells, or PBMCs.

This clone has a single count. In the original processing: Amplification with reference gene primers provided the estimates of nucleated cell counts. Using immunoSEQ multiplex PCR, the repertoire was profiled, and TCRdb retains in-frame clones only, with some absent. That table supplies the V and J calls and clone size; D and trimming were determined from the DNA. The sample has 200,000 to 250,000 clones, around 90% seen once. V was clipped by 2 bases and J by 2 bases; unmatched bases: 10. Germline V gene data show CDR1 as MNHEY and CDR2 as SMNVEV (reference sequence). This CDR3 is built from 18 residues.

The V call is TRBV27, the J call TRBJ2-4; the match to TRBD2 covers 9 bases. The specimen sequenced was peripheral blood. The receptor's source is a man aged 25-40 years with COVID-19, enrolled during active disease. For the CDR3, the DNA is TGTGCCAGCAGTTTAGGCCTCTGGCGGGGGGGGTCCAAAAACATTCAGTACTTC. It is translated as CASSLGLWRGGSKNIQYF.